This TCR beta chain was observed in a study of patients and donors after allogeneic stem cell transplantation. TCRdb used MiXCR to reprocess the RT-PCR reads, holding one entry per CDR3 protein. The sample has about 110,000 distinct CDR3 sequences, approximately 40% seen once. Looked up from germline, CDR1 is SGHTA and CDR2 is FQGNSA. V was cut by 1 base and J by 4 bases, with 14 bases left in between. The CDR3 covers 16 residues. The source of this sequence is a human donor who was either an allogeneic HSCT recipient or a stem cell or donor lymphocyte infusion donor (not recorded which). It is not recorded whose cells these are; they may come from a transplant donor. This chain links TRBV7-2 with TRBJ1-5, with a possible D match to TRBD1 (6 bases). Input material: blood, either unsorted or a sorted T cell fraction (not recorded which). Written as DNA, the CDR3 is TGTGCCAGCAGCTTAGAGGCAGGGGTGTGGAATCAGCCCCAGCATTTT. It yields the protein CASSLEAGVWNQPQHF.